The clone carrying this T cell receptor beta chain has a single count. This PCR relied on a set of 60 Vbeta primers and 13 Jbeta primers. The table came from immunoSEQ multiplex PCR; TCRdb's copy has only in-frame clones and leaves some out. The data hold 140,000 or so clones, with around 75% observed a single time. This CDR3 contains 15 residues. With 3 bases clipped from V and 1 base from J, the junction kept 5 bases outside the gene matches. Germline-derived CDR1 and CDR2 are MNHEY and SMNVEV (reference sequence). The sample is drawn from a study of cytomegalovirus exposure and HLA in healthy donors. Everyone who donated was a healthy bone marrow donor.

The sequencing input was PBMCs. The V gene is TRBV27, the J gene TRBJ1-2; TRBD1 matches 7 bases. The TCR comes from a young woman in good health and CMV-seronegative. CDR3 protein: CASSFRGQFNYGYTF. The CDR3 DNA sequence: TGTGCCAGCAGTTTTAGGGGACAGTTTAACTATGGCTACACCTTC.